This entry concerns a single T cell receptor beta chain. These data originate in a study of control samples from healthy donors and cancer patients. Here immunoSEQ multiplex PCR was the method, and the copy in TCRdb shows in-frame clones only, minus some. Its listing shows fewer than 250,000 clones. Trimming cost V 5 bases and J 6 bases, with 11 bases left between them. Germline-derived CDR1 and CDR2 are MNHEY and SVGAGI. This CDR3 comprises 12 residues. The TCR originated in a young woman in good health. Source material: blood. The chain employs TRBV6-5 and TRBJ2-7, with no clear D. DNA for the CDR3: TGTGCCAGCAGTCAGAAGTGGAGCGAGCAGTACTTC. Translation: CASSQKWSEQYF.